The 4 T cell receptor beta chains presented below share a single source sample, sequenced in a study of cytomegalovirus exposure and HLA in healthy donors. In the PCR, 60 Vbeta and 13 Jbeta primers were used. Clones were read by immunoSEQ multiplex PCR, and TCRdb kept only the in-frame ones, dropping some. The sample includes more than 80,000 clones, 65% to 80% of them seen just once. Sequenced input: PBMCs. The receptors stem from a man aged 60 to 75 in good health and CMV-seronegative.

The V gene is TRBV9, the J gene TRBJ1-6; 8 nucleotides align to TRBD1. The germline CDR1 and CDR2 sequences are SGDLS and YYNGEE. The CDR3 loop spans 13 amino acids. J lost 8 bases, V lost 4 bases, and 2 bases had no gene match. CDR3 in DNA: TGTGCCAGCAGCCAGACAGGGGATTCACCCCTCCACTTT. Translating it yields CASSQTGDSPLHF.

The chain carries TRBV5-1 and TRBJ2-5, with 8 bases aligning to TRBD1. Matching the DNA end better, TRBJ2-7 makes the J call doubtful. CDR3 length equals 16 residues. Germline CDR1 reads SGHRS; CDR2 reads YFSETQ. DNA for the CDR3: TGCGCCAGCAGCTTGGCTCCGGGACAGGACTCCTACGAGCAGTACTTC. Protein sequence: CASSLAPGQDSYEQYF.

The chain is built from TRBV5-6 and TRBJ2-7; 7 bases line up with TRBD1. The CDR3 length is 15 residues. CDR1 and CDR2 (germline): SGHDT, YYEEEE. V was pared by 4 bases and J by 5 bases, with 12 bases of the junction left unmatched. The CDR3 sequence is CASSPGLGQDHEQYV. The CDR3 bases are TGTGCCAGCAGCCCGGGGCTTGGACAGGACCACGAGCAGTACGTC.

The rearrangement uses TRBV25-1 and TRBJ2-3, with 10 bases identical to TRBD2. Looked up from germline, CDR1 is MGHDK and CDR2 is SYGVNS. CDR3 length: 15 amino acids. The junction had 9 bases not matched to a gene; V was cut back by 9 bases and J by 3 bases. CDR3 sequence reads: CASKQGLATTDTQYF. CDR3 nucleotide sequence: TGTGCCAGTAAGCAGGGACTAGCGACGACAGATACGCAGTATTTT.